This T cell receptor beta chain was captured by sequencing in a study of early T cells in non-severe SARS-CoV-2 infection. For the study at large: With bulk RNA from unsorted whole blood as input, sequencing yielded unpaired chains. Study findings and constraints: Matching results from VDJdb favored anti-spike CD8 responses, leaving private and CD4 specificities undetected.

CDR3 length equals 15 residues. The germline V and J ends were trimmed by 6 bases and 2 bases, with 14 bases remaining between them. Attached unique molecular identifiers marked individual cDNA molecules. Via MiXCR, TCRdb re-called the 5' RACE reads, giving one row per CDR3 protein. The profile shows 40,000 to 45,000 distinct CDR3 sequences, around 6.3% of them singletons. This clonotype was seen at least ten times. What it binds is unknown. Sequenced material: whole blood, taken at baseline. This clonotype was obtained from an adult who was a healthcare worker with PCR-confirmed SARS-CoV-2 infection or an uninfected control (not recorded which). The gene calls are TRBV12-3 or TRBV12-4 and TRBJ1-5; maybe TRBD1 (5 bases). CDR3 protein: CASSLGAGGNQPQHF. The CDR3 nucleotides are TGTGCCAGCAGCCTCGGGGCCGGCGGCAATCAGCCCCAGCATTTT.